The clone carrying this T cell receptor beta chain has a count of ten or more. Germline V gene data show CDR1 as LGHDT and CDR2 as YNNKEL (reference sequence). The V segment lost 6 bases and the J segment 4 bases; nucleotides outside the gene matches: 4. The CDR3 contains 14 residues. For TCR beta, libraries came from iRepertoire HTBI primers and Arm-PCR of CDR3 regions. TCRdb reprocessed the multiplex PCR reads via MiXCR and lists one record per CDR3 protein. The repertoire holds under 700,000 distinct CDR3 sequences, with approximately 16% as singletons. As to time point: newly diagnosed GD, antithyroid drugs for less than 3 months. Generation of the TCR library employed RNA extracted from PBMCs. The record originates from a study of regulatory T cells in long-lasting Graves disease. The data also belong to a second study, concerning T cells in Graves' hyperthyroidism and ophthalmopathy. From that study: Patients aged 18 to 65 had newly diagnosed hyperthyroidism of under 2 months' duration.

The rearrangement uses TRBV3-1 and TRBJ1-1; TRBD1 agrees at 11 bases. The specimen comprised peripheral blood mononuclear cells (PBMCs), sampled at new diagnosis, from a patient treated with antithyroid drugs. This TCR was recovered from a woman aged 35-65 years with Graves disease. In DNA, the CDR3 is TGTGCCAGCAGTGGGACAGGGGGGACCACTGAAGCTTTCTTT. Translated, it gives CASSGTGGTTEAFF.